This TCR beta chain was identified in a study of beta chain features in type 1 diabetes. The CDR3 has 16 residues. Germline assignment: CDR1 SGHTA and CDR2 FQGNSA. V dropped 1 base and J dropped 4 bases, with 14 bases sitting between them. Study outcomes and limitations: It was among patients, rather than healthy donors, that naive, central memory and Treg TCRB repertoires appeared more similar.

Sequenced material consisted of expressed TCRB transcripts (all of the isolated RNA was reverse transcribed). Sequenced by immunoSEQ multiplex PCR; TCRdb stores in-frame clones only, minus some. The profile shows 150,000 or so clones, under 60% of them singletons. Of note for this clone: The antigen is not known.

This chain connects TRBV7-2 to TRBJ1-5; no clear D. This clonotype was sampled from a man in his late teens or twenties in good health. The sequenced sample was Tregs from blood. CDR3 region: CASSLVASPSNQPQHF. The CDR3 DNA reads as TGTGCCAGCAGCTTAGTTGCGTCACCGAGTAATCAGCCCCAGCATTTT.